Each of the 2 T cell receptor beta chains below was sequenced from the same sample in a study of blood T cell repertoires in COVID-19. Generated by immunoSEQ multiplex PCR, the TCRdb table keeps only in-frame clones and is missing some. The sample yields 300,000 to 350,000 clones, roughly 85% seen once. The sample consisted of PBMCs or T cells enriched from blood (not recorded which). The receptors were sampled from a man aged 25 to 40 who had recovered from COVID-19.

The chain is built from TRBV9 and TRBJ2-5; 7 positions match TRBD2. The V gene end was trimmed by 4 bases and the J gene end by 1 base; junction bases not matched to a gene: 4. Germline V gives CDR1 SGDLS, CDR2 YYNGEE. The CDR3 length is 14 residues. This chain's CDR3 is CASSPGGTQETQYF. Written as DNA, the CDR3 is TGTGCCAGCAGCCCCGGGGGGACCCAAGAGACCCAGTACTTC.

This clone is a singleton in its sample. The CDR3 protein is CASNEGGARDTQYF. CDR3 in DNA: TGTGCCAGCAACGAGGGGGGGGCCAGAGATACGCAGTATTTT. V usage is TRBV6-5 and J usage is TRBJ2-3; D might be TRBD2 (7 bases). V lost 7 bases and J 5 bases, leaving 16 bases between the germline ends. CDR3 length: 14 residues. The germline CDR1 and CDR2 sequences are MNHEY and SVGAGI.